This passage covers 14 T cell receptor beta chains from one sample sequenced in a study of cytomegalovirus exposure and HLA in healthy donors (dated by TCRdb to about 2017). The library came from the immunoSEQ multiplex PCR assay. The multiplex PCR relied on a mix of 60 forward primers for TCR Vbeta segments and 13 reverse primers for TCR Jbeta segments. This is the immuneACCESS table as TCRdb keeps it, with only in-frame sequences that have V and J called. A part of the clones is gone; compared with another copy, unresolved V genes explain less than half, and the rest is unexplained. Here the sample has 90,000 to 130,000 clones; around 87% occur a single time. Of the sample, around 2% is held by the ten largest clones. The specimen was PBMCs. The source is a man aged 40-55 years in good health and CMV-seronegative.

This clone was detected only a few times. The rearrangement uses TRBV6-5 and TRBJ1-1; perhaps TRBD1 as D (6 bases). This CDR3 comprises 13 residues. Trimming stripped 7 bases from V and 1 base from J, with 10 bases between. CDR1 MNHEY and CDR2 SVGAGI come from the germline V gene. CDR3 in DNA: TGTGCCAGCAACAGGGTTCCGAACACTGAAGCTTTCTTT. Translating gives CASNRVPNTEAFF.

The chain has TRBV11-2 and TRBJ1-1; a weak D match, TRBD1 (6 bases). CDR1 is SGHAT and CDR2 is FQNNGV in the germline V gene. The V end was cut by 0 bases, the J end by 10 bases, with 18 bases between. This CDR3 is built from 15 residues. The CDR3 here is CASSLDLGVQGPAFF. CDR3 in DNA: TGTGCCAGCAGCTTAGATCTCGGGGTACAGGGCCCAGCTTTCTTT.

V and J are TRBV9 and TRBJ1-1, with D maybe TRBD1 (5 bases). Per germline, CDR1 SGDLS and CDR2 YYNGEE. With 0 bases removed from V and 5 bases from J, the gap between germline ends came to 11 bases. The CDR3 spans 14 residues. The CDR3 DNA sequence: TGTGCCAGCAGCGTAGGGGTAGGGGTGACTGAAGCTTTCTTT. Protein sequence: CASSVGVGVTEAFF.

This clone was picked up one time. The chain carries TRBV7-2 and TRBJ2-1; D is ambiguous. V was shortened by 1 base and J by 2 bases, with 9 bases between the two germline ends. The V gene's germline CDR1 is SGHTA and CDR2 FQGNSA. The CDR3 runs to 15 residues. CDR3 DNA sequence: TGTGCCAGCAGCTTAGAGTTGGCTGCCTACAATGAGCAGTTCTTC. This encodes CASSLELAAYNEQFF.

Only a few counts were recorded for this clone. CDR3 coding DNA: TGCGCCAGCAGCTTTACCGCGGGGGGCACCGGGGAGCTGTTTTTT. Residues: CASSFTAGGTGELFF. The chain carries TRBV5-1 and TRBJ2-2; 8 nucleotides line up with TRBD2. Germline CDR1 SGHRS, CDR2 YFSETQ. After removal of 2 bases from V and 4 bases from J, the junction contained 4 bases not matched to a gene. The CDR3 is made up of 15 amino acids.

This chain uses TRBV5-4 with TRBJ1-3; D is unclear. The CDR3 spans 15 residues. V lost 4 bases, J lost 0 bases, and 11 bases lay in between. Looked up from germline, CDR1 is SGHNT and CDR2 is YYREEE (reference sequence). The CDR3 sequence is CASSPLGGSGNTIYF. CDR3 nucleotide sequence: TGTGCCAGCAGCCCCCTTGGAGGCTCTGGAAACACCATATATTTT.

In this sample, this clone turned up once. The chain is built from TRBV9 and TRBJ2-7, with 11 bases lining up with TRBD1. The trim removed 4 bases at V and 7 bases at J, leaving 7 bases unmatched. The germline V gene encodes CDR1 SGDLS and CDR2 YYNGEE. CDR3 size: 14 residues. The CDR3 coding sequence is TGTGCCAGCAGCCGGGGACAGGGGGGACTGGAGCAGTACTTC. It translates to CASSRGQGGLEQYF.

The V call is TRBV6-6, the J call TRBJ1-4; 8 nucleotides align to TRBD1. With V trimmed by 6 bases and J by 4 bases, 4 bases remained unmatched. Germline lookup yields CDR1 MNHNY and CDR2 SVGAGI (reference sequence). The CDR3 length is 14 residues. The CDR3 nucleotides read TGTGCCAGCAGGAAGGACAGGGATAATGAAAAACTGTTTTTT. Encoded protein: CASRKDRDNEKLFF.

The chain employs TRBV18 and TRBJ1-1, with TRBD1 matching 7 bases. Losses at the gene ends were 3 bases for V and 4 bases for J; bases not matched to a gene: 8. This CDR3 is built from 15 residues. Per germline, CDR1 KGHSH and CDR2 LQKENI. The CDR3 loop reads CASSPLTGVPTEAFF. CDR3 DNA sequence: TGTGCCAGCTCACCCCTCACAGGGGTTCCCACTGAAGCTTTCTTT. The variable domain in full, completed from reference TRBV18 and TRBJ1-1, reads NAGVMQNPRHLVRRRGQEARLRCSPMKGHSHVYWYRQLPEEGLKFMVYLQKENIIDESGMPKERFSAEFPKEGPSILRIQQVVRGDSAAYFCASSPLTGVPTEAFFGQGTRLTVV.

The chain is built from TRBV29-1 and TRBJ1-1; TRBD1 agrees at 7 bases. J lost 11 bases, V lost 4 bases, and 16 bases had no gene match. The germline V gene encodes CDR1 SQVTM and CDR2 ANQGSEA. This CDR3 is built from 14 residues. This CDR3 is CSVGMVGGQSQAFF. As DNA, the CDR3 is TGCAGCGTTGGTATGGTGGGGGGACAGTCCCAGGCTTTCTTT.

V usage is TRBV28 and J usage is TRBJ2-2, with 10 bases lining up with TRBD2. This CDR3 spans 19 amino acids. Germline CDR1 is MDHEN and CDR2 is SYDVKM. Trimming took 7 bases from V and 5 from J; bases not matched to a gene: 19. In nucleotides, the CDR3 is TGTGCCAGCACCCCCTCAACCCCAGCGGGGGGGCGAGGAACCGGGGAGCTGTTTTTT. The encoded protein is CASTPSTPAGGRGTGELFF.

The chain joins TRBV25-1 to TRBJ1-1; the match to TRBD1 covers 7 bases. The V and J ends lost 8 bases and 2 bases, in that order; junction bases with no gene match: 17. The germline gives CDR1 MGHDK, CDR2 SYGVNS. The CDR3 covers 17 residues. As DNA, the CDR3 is TGTGCCAGCCCCGCTGGACAGGCACCAAGGGTCAACACTGAAGCTTTCTTT. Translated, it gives CASPAGQAPRVNTEAFF. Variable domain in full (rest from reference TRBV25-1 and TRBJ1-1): EADIYQTPRYLVIGTGKKITLECSQTMGHDKMYWYQQDPGMELHLIHYSYGVNSTEKGDLSSESTVSRIRTEHFPLTLESARPSHTSQYLCASPAGQAPRVNTEAFFGQGTRLTVV.

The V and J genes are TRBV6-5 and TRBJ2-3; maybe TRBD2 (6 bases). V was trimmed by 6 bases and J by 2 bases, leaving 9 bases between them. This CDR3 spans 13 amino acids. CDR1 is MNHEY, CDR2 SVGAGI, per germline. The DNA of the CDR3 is TGTGCCAGCAGGGGGGAGGCCACAGATACGCAGTATTTT. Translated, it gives CASRGEATDTQYF.

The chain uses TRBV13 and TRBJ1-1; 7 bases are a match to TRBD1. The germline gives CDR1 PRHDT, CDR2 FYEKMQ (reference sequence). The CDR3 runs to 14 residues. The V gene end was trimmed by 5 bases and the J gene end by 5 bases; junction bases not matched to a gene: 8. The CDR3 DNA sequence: TGTGCCAGCAGCCCTGCCAGGGGGAGAACTGAAGCTTTCTTT. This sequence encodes CASSPARGRTEAFF.